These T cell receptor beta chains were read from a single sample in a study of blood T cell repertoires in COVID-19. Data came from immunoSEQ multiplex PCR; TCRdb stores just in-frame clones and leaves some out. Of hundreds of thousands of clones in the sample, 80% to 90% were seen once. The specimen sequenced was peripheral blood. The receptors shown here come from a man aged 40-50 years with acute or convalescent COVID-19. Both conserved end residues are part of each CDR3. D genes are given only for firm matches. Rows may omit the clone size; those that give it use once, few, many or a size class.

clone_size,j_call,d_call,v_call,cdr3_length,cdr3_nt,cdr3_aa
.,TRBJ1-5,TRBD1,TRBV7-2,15,TGTGCCAGCAGCTTAGTGGGGACAGGGGGTCAGCCCCAGCATTTT,CASSLVGTGGQPQHF
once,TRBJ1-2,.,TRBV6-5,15,TGTGCCAGCAGCCCATTGACCGGCCCCAGGGGAGGCTACACCTTC,CASSPLTGPRGGYTF
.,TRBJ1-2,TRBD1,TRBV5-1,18,TGCGCCAGCAGCCATCCAAGGACAGGGGGGGCACTCGCCTATGGCTACACCTTC,CASSHPRTGGALAYGYTF
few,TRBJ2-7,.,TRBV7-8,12,TGTGCCAGCAGCGACAGGACCTACGAGCAGTACTTC,CASSDRTYEQYF
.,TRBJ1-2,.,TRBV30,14,TGTGCCTTGTACAGGCAGGACAGAGCCTGGGGCTACACCTTC,CALYRQDRAWGYTF
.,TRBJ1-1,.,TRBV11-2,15,TGTGCCAGCAGCTTAACAGGGACGGCGAACGCTGAAGCTTTCTTT,CASSLTGTANAEAFF
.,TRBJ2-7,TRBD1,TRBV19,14,TGTGCCAGTAGTCACGGACAGGGGGCGCGGGAGCAGTACTTC,CASSHGQGAREQYF
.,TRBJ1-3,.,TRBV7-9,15,TGTGCCAGCAGCGGATACCGGGAGATAGGGAACACCATATATTTT,CASSGYREIGNTIYF
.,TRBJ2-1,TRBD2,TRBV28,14,TGTGCCAGCTCGGGACTAGCGGTGGGCAATGAGCAGTTCTTC,CASSGLAVGNEQFF
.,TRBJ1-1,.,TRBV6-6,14,TGTGCCAGCAGACACGGGACACCCTACACTGAAGCTTTCTTT,CASRHGTPYTEAFF
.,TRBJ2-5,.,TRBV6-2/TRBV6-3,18,TGTGCCAGCAGTTACCAGAGACAGAAAAGGGGGTACCAAGAGACCCAGTACTTC,CASSYQRQKRGYQETQYF
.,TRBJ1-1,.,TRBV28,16,TGTGCCAGCAGTTTCCCTCTAACAGGGTGGAACACTGAAGCTTTCTTT,CASSFPLTGWNTEAFF
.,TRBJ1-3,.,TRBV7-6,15,TGTGCCAGCAGCTTAGGACCGGGGGAAGGAAACACCATATATTTT,CASSLGPGEGNTIYF
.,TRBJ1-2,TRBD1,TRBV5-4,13,TGTGCCAGCAGCTCAGGGACAGCCTATGGCTACACCTTC,CASSSGTAYGYTF
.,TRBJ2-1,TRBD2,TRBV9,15,TGTGCCAGCAGCCTCGGGACTAATGCCTACAATGAGCAGTTCTTC,CASSLGTNAYNEQFF
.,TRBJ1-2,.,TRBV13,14,TGTGCCAGCAGCTTAAAGTCACAGGGTTTTGGCTACACCTTC,CASSLKSQGFGYTF
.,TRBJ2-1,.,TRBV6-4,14,TGTGCCAGCAGTGCGGACTTCAGGTACAATGAGCAGTTCTTC,CASSADFRYNEQFF
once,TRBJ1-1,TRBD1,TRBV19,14,TGTGCCAGTAGAAGGGACAGGGACTTCAGTGAAGCTTTCTTT,CASRRDRDFSEAFF
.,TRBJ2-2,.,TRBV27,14,TGTGCCAGCGCCGTTGGGGCCCGCACCGGGGAGCTGTTTTTT,CASAVGARTGELFF
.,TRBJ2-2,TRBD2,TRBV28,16,TGTGCCAGCAGTTCACTGACTAGCGGAAACACCGGGGAGCTGTTTTTT,CASSSLTSGNTGELFF
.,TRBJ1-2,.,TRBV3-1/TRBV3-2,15,TGTGCCAGCATGCGCATAAGAACGGTGGACTACGGCTACACCTTC,CASMRIRTVDYGYTF
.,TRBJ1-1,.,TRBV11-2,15,TGTGCCAGCAGCTCCCTGGTAGGGGATTATACTGAAGCTTTCTTT,CASSSLVGDYTEAFF
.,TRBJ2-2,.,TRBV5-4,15,TGTGCCAGCGGCTCCCCCATTGGGGGGACCGGGGAGCTGTTTTTT,CASGSPIGGTGELFF
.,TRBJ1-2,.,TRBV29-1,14,TGCAGCGCCCCCTCAGGGCAGAAGCCTTCCGGCTACACCTTC,CSAPSGQKPSGYTF
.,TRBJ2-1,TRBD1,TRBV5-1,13,TGCGCCAGCAGCCTGGACAGGGACAATGAGCAGTTCTTC,CASSLDRDNEQFF
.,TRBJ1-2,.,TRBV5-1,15,TGCGCCAGCAGCTTGATCGGGGGGGCGCGTGAAGGCTACACCTTC,CASSLIGGAREGYTF
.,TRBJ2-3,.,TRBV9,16,TGTGCCAGCAGCGTAGACCCCGCGGGACGCACAGATACGCAGTATTTT,CASSVDPAGRTDTQYF
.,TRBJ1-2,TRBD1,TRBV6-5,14,TGTGCCAGCAGTCCGACGACAGGGGCTCGGGGCTACACCTTC,CASSPTTGARGYTF
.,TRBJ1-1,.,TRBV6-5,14,TGTGCCAGCAAGCGGGGGGCGTCGGGTATTGAAGCTTTCTTT,CASKRGASGIEAFF
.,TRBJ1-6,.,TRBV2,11,TGTGCCAGCAGTGTGCGTTCACCCCTCCACTTT,CASSVRSPLHF
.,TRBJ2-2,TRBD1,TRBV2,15,TGTGCCAGCAACCGTGACAGGGGGGGGACCGGGGAGCTGTTTTTT,CASNRDRGGTGELFF
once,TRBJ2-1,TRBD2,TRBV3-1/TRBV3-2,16,TGTGCCAGCAGCCAAGATTTGGCTAGCGGGAGTAATGAGCAGTTCTTC,CASSQDLASGSNEQFF
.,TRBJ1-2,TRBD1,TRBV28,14,TGTGCCAGCAGTTTAGCAGGGGGCGCGGGTGGCTACACCTTC,CASSLAGGAGGYTF
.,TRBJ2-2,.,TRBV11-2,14,TGTGCCAGCAGCTTCGGGAGAGGGGCCGGGGAGCTGTTTTTT,CASSFGRGAGELFF
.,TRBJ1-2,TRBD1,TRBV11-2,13,TGTGCCAGCACCAAGGACAGGGGCTATGGCTACACCTTC,CASTKDRGYGYTF
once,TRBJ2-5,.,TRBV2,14,TGTGCCAGCAGTCCAGGACGTAGGGGAGAGACCCAGTACTTC,CASSPGRRGETQYF
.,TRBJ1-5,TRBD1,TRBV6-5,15,TGTGCCAGCAGTACCGGGACAGATAGCAATCAGCCCCAGCATTTT,CASSTGTDSNQPQHF
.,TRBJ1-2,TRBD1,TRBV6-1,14,TGTGCCAGCAGTGACAGGGGGCCGCTTGGAGGCTACACCTTC,CASSDRGPLGGYTF
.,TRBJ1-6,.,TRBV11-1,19,TGTGCCAGCAGCTCAGCGGGGGGTAGGGCAGGGATCTATAATTCACCCCTCCACTTT,CASSSAGGRAGIYNSPLHF
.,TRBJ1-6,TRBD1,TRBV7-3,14,TGTGCCAGCAGCTCACAGGGGTTCGGTTCACCCCTCCACTTT,CASSSQGFGSPLHF
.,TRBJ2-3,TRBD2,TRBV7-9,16,TGTGCCAGCAGCCCTCCCGGGCGGGGGAGCACAGATACGCAGTATTTT,CASSPPGRGSTDTQYF
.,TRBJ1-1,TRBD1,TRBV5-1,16,TGCGCCAGCAGCTTCGGACAGGGGAACATGAACACTGAAGCTTTCTTT,CASSFGQGNMNTEAFF
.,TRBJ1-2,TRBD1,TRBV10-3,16,TGTGCCATCAGCCAGCGGCTCCAGGGGGCGGACTATGGCTACACCTTC,CAISQRLQGADYGYTF
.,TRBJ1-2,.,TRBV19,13,TGTGCCAGTAGTATAGTGGCAGGGGATGGCTACACCTTC,CASSIVAGDGYTF
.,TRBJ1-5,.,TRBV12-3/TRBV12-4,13,TGTGCCAGCAGTTTAGGATTGAGGGAGGCCCAGCATTTT,CASSLGLREAQHF
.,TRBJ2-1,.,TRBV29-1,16,TGCAGCGTTGACCTTTCACAGGGAAGGAAGGTCCATGAGCAGTTCTTC,CSVDLSQGRKVHEQFF
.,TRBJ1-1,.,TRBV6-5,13,TGTGCCAGCAGTCCTCCGGGGAGACCTGAAGCTTTCTTT,CASSPPGRPEAFF
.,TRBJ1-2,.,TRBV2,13,TGTGCCAGCAGTGAAATACAGGGAGGGAGCTACACCTTC,CASSEIQGGSYTF
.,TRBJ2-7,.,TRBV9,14,TGTGCCAGCAGCGTAGACCCTCACTCTAACGAGCAGTACTTC,CASSVDPHSNEQYF
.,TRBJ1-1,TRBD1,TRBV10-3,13,TGTGCCATCAGAGACTGGACAGGGGGGGGAGCTTTCTTT,CAIRDWTGGGAFF
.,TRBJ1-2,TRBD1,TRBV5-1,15,TGCGCCAGCAGCTTGGATGAGGGGGCGGTCTATGGCTACACCTTC,CASSLDEGAVYGYTF
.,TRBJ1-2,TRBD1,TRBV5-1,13,TGCGCCAGCTACCCGACAGGGGGAGGTGGCTACACCTTC,CASYPTGGGGYTF
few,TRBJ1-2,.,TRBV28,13,TGTGCCAGCAGGGGAGATGAAGGTTATGGCTACACCTTC,CASRGDEGYGYTF
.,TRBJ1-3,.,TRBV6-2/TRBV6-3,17,TGTGCCAGCAGTTACTCGATCCGCGGAACCTCTGGAAACACCATATATTTT,CASSYSIRGTSGNTIYF
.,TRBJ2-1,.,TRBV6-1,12,TGTGCCAGCAGTGAGGGCCTCAATGAGCAGTTCTTC,CASSEGLNEQFF